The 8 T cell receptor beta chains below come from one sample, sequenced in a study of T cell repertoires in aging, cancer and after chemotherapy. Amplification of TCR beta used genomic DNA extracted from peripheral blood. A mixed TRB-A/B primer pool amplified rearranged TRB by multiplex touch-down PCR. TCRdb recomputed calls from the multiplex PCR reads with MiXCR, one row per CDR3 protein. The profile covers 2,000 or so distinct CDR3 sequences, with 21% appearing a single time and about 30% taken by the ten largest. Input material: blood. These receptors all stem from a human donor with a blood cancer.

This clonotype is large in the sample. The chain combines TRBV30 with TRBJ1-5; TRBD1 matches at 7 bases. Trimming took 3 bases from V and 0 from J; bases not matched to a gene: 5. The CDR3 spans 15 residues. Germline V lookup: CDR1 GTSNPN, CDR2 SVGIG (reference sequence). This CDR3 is CAWREGANSNQPQHF. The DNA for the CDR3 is TGTGCCTGGAGAGAGGGGGCGAATAGCAATCAGCCCCAGCATTTT.

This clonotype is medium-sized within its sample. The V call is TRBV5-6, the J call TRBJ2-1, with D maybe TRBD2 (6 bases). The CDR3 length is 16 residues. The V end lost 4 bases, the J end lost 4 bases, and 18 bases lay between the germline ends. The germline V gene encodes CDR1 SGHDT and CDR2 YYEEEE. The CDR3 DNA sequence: TGTGCCAGCAGCCGGGGACTTCCCGTAATATACAATGAGCAGTTCTTC. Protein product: CASSRGLPVIYNEQFF.

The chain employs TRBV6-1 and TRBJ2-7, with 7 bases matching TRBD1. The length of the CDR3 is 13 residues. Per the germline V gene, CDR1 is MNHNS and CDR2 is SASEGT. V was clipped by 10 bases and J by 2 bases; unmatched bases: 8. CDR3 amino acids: CAIRATGAYEQYF. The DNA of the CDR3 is TGTGCCATCAGAGCCACAGGGGCCTACGAGCAGTACTTC.

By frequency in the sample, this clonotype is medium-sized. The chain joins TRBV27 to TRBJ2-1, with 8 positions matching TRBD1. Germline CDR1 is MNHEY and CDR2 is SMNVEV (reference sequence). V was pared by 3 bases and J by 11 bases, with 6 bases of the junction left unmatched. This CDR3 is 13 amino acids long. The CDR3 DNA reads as TGTGCCAGCAGTTTTTCCGGACAGGGTCAGCAGTTCTTC. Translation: CASSFSGQGQQFF.

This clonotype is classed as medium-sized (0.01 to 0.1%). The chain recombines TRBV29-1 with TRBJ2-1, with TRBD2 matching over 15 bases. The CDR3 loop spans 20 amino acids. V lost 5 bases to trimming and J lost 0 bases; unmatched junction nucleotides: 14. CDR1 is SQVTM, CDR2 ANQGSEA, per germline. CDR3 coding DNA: TGCAGCGTTTATGGACTAGCGGGAGGGAAGCGGAAGAGCTCCTACAATGAGCAGTTCTTC. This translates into CSVYGLAGGKRKSSYNEQFF.

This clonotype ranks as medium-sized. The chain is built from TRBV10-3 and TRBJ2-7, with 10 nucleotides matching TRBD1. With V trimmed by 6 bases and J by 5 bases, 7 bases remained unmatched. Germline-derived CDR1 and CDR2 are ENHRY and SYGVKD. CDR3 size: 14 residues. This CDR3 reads CAISSGQGSNEQYF. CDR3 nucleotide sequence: TGTGCCATCAGCTCGGGACAGGGGAGCAACGAGCAGTACTTC.

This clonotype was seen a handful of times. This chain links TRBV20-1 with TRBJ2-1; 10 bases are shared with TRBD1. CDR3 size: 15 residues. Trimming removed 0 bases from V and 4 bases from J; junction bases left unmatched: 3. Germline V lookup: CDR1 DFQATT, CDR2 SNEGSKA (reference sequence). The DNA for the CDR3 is TGCAGTGCTAGAGATGGGACAGGGGCTTACAATGAGCAGTTCTTC. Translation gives CSARDGTGAYNEQFF.

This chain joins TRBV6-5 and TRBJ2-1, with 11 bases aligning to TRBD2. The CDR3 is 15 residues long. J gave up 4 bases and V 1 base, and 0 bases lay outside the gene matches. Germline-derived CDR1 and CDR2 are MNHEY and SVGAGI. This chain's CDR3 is CASSYLAGGYNEQFF. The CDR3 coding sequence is TGTGCCAGCAGTTACTTAGCGGGAGGGTACAATGAGCAGTTCTTC.